Given below is one T cell receptor (beta chain) in context. This clonotype has ten or more counts. The target of this receptor is not known. One base away there is no much larger clone; base qualities are not given. Naive CD8 T cell libraries were made from around 20,000 to 1,000,000 sorted cells using 10%, 30% or 50% of purified RNA. Naive CD8 T cells, defined as CD8+CD4-CCR7+CD45RA+, were FACS-sorted into RLT Plus buffer on a BD FACSAria II. Detection sensitivity was tested by spiking Jurkat RNA equal to roughly ten TCR copies' worth into samples containing roughly 17,000-1,000,000 naive CD8 T cells. CD8 T cells were enriched using RosetteSep CD8+ T Cell Enrichment Cocktail and Ficoll-Paque, and the enriched cells then underwent ACK red cell lysis. This specimen belongs to a study of molecular identifiers for immune sequencing clone quantification (dated by TCRdb to between 2018 and 2020). With regard to the full study: For a replicate experiment, RNA from 20,000 or 100,000 naive CD8 T cells was divided into five aliquots, of which four were sequenced. The study was a methods study using CD8 T cells to benchmark molecular-identifier clustering-based TCR repertoire sequencing (MIDCIRS) and TCR RNA copy counting. Paper-wide results and their limitations: Spiked-in Jurkat TCR RNA (approximately 10 copies' worth), which is not part of the donor repertoire, was contained in the naive libraries. In CMV-specific effector cells, clones with more than 20 RNA copies contained over 99% of molecules, whereas in naive cells such clones contained under 1% of molecules. Modeling estimated about three recovered TCR RNA copies per cell, compared with about ten by digital PCR, which implies roughly 29% capture efficiency. The sizes of highly expanded clones could end up underestimated when identical TCR molecules share a barcode. Without barcode sub-clustering, chimeric consensus sequences inflated TCR diversity; chimeras reached as high as 47%. Spiked-in Jurkat TCR RNA equal to a single cell's worth was reported to be detectable even within 1,200,000 naive CD8 T cells.

From the cysteine through the phenylalanine, the CDR3 covers 14 amino acids. The only DNA kept is the CDR3, 42 bases in frame from the first base. Trimming takes 6 bases off V and 7 bases off J; junction bases not matched to a gene: 7. From the germline V gene, CDR1 is SNHLY and CDR2 is FYNNEI. Library creation used PCR. TCRdb records Illumina HiSeq 4000 as the sequencer. Preparation of bulk TCR libraries followed a previously described approach, with the TCR primers listed in Table S5. Total RNA was purified with the Qiagen AllPrep DNA/RNA kit. Reads from multiple sequencing runs of the same library were pooled before analysis. From the authors' description of their analysis: Reads were retained only if an exact TCR constant sequence was present, and the retained reads were trimmed to 150 nt and grouped according to their 12-nt molecular barcodes. Reads in each barcode group were sub-clustered using a 15% Levenshtein threshold, and a quality-weighted consensus sequence was built for each RNA molecule. Non-functional sequences were discarded, and so were lower-count sequences lying one edit away from another sequence. Based on fitting two negative binomial distributions, any barcode sub-cluster with under 20% of the maximum read count was discarded. Using fastp at Q25 and MiXCR, TCRdb reprocessed the public reads and kept productive beta chains. Identical CDR3 protein sequences are pooled into one entry, listed with their most common genes and DNA. These V and J calls rely on TCRdb rather than the paper's analysis. Across this sample there are about 510,000 distinct CDR3 sequences, with about 22% seen only once. 0.65% to 0.95% of the sample goes to the ten largest clones.

The TCR was taken from a human donor in good health. Some libraries in this study had Jurkat cell RNA spiked in. The chain couples TRBV2 to TRBJ1-1; TRBD1 lines up with 11 middle nucleotides. The sample comprised naive CD8+ T cells from blood, with Jurkat cell RNA spiked in. Interpreted using the paper, the cell subset or site label stands for: FACS-sorted CD8+CD4-CCR7+CD45RA+ naive T cells. The sequenced DNA: TGTGCCAGCAGATCGGGACAGGGGGAACGTGAAGCTTTCTTT. This codes for CASRSGQGEREAFF.